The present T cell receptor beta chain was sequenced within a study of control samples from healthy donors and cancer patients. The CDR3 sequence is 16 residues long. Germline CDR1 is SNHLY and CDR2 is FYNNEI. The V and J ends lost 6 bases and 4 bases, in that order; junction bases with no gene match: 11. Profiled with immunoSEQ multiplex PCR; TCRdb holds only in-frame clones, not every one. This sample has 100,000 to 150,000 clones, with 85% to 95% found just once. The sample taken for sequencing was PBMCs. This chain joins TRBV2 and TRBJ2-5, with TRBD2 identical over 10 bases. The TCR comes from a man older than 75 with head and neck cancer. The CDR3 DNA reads TGTGCCAGCAGAGGGTCGAGCGGGAGGGCCGTAGAGACCCAGTACTTC. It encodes CASRGSSGRAVETQYF.